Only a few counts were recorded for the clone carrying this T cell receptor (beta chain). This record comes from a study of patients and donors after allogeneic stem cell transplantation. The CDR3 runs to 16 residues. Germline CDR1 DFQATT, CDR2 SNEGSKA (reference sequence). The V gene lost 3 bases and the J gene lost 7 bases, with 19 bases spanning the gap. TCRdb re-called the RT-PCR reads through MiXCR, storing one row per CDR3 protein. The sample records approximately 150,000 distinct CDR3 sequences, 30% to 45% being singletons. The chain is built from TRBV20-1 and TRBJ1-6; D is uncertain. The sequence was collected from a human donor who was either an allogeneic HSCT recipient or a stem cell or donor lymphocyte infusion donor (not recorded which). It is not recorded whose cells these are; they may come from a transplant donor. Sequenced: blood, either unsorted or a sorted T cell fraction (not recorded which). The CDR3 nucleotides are TGCAGTGCTAGCGTCCTTGGAGTGGGCTCGAATTCACCCCTCCACTTT. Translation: CSASVLGVGSNSPLHF.